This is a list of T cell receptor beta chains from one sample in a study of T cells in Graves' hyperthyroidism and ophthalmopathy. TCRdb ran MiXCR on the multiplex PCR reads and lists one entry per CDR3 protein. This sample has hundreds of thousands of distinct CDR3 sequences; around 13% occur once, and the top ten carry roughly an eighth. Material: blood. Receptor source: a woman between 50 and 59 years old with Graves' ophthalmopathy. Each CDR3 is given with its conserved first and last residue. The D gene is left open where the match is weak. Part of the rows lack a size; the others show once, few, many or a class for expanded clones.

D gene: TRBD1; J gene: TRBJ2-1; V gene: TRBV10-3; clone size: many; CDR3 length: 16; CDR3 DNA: TGTGCCATCAGTGAATCCTGGCAGGGGGCTGATAATGAGCAGTTCTTC; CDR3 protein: CAISESWQGADNEQFF
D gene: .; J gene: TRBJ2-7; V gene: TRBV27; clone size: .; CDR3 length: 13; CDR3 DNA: TGTGCCAGCAGTTCGACTATCTCCTACGAGCAGTGCTTC; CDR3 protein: CASSSTISYEQCF
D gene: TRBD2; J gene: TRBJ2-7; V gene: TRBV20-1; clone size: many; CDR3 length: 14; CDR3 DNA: TGCAGTGCGGGGACTAGCGGCCTCTCCTACGAGCAGTACTTC; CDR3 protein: CSAGTSGLSYEQYF
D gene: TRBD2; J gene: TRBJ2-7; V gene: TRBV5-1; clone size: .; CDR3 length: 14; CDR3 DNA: TGCGCCAGCAGCCACACTAGCGGGGTGTACGAGCAGTACTTC; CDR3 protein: CASSHTSGVYEQYF
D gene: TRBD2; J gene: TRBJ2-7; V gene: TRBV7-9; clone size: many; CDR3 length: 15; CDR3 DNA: TGTGCCAGCAGCTTAGCGGGGGGGAGAAGCTACGAGCAGTACTTC; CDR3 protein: CASSLAGGRSYEQYF
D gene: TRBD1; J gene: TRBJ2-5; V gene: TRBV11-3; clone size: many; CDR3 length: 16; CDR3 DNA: TGTGCCAGCAGCTTAGAGTGGGACAGGGGAATAGAGACCCAGTACTTC; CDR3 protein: CASSLEWDRGIETQYF
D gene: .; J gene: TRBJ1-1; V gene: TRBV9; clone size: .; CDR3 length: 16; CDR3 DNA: TGTGCCAGCAGCGTAGGCGTCAACCTCAGAGACACTGAAGCTTTCTTT; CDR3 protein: CASSVGVNLRDTEAFF
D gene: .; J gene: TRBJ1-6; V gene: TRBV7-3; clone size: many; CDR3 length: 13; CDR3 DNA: TGTGCCAGCAGCGCACGGATTAATTCACCCCTCCACTTT; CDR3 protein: CASSARINSPLHF
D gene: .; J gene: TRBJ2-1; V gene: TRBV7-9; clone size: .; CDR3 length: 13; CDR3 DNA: TGTGCCAGCAGCTTATATCTGACCGACGAGCAGTTCTTC; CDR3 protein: CASSLYLTDEQFF
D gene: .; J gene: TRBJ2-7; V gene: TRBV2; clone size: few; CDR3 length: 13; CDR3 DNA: TGTGCCAGCAGTCCTAACACTAAATACGAGCAGTACTTC; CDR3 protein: CASSPNTKYEQYF